The rows below give T cell receptor beta chains drawn from one sample of a study of OX40 agonist ivuxolimab in advanced cancers. The data were produced by immunoSEQ multiplex PCR, yet TCRdb's version contains in-frame clones alone and is incomplete. The repertoire holds about 110,000 clones, over 85% seen once, with around 0.26% in the top ten. The sample was CD4+ or CD8+ T cells sorted from blood, taken in a trial of the OX40 agonist ivuxolimab. These receptors were obtained from an adult with an advanced solid tumor such as melanoma, head and neck, liver or kidney cancer. The CDR3 runs from the conserved cysteine through the conserved F or W. The D gene is left open where the match is weak. The size field is filled for only some rows; it gives once, few, many or a size class.

d_gene	v_gene	abundance	j_gene	CDR3nt	CDR3aa
TRBD2	TRBV7-9	.	TRBJ2-2	TGTGCCAGCAGGATGCGGACTAGCGGGAGGTCCGGGGAGCTGTTTTTT	CASRMRTSGRSGELFF
TRBD2	TRBV4-1	.	TRBJ2-7	TGCGCCAGCAACCGGGAGGCGGCCGCCTCCTACGAGCAGTACTTC	CASNREAAASYEQYF
.	TRBV7-2	.	TRBJ2-7	TGTGCCAGCAGCTTAGAAGGGGGTCCTTCCTACGAGCAGTACTTC	CASSLEGGPSYEQYF
.	TRBV7-2	.	TRBJ1-5	TGTGCCAGCAGCTTAGCCACAGCATGGACCAGGCAGCCCCAGCATTTT	CASSLATAWTRQPQHF
.	TRBV7-2	.	TRBJ2-7	TGTGCCAGCAGCTTAAGACGGACGTCCTACGAGCAGTACTTC	CASSLRRTSYEQYF
TRBD1	TRBV19	.	TRBJ2-7	TGTGCCAGTAGTATCAGACAGGGGGCCATATACGAGCAGTACTTC	CASSIRQGAIYEQYF
.	TRBV6-6	.	TRBJ2-7	TGTGCCAGCAGTTACTCTACAGGGAGGGAGCAGTACTTC	CASSYSTGREQYF
.	TRBV4-2	.	TRBJ1-4	TGTGCCAGCGGGGGGGGGCGGACTAATGAAAAACTGTTTTTT	CASGGGRTNEKLFF
.	TRBV7-3	.	TRBJ1-1	TGTGCCAGCAGCTTAATCGGAGGACCTGAAGCTTTCTTT	CASSLIGGPEAFF
TRBD2	TRBV10-3	.	TRBJ2-3	TGTGCCATCAGTGAAAACCGGGGGGGCGGGGATACGCAGTATTTT	CAISENRGGGDTQYF
.	TRBV28	.	TRBJ1-1	TGTGCCAGCAGTCCGACGCTGGACAGAATGAACACTGAAGCTTTCTTT	CASSPTLDRMNTEAFF
.	TRBV5-1	.	TRBJ2-2	TGCGCCAGCAGCTCACTAGCGGACAGGGGCACCGGGGAGCTGTTTTTT	CASSSLADRGTGELFF
TRBD2	TRBV5-1	few	TRBJ2-1	TGCGCCAGCAGCTTGGCTGTAGCGGGGGGGAATGAGCAGTTCTTC	CASSLAVAGGNEQFF
.	TRBV2	few	TRBJ2-7	TGTGCCAGCAGGTACAGGAACGAGCAGTACTTC	CASRYRNEQYF
.	TRBV7-3	once	TRBJ2-3	TGTGCCAGCACCGAGTCACTAGCTAGCGATACGCAGTATTTT	CASTESLASDTQYF
.	TRBV6-5	.	TRBJ2-3	TGTGCCAGCAGATACACAGATACGCAGTATTTT	CASRYTDTQYF
TRBD1	TRBV5-4	.	TRBJ2-7	TGTGCCAGCAGCTTCCCCGGGACAGGGTCCTACGAGCAGTACTTC	CASSFPGTGSYEQYF